Each of the 10 T cell receptor beta chains below was sequenced from the same sample in a study of blood T cells in healthy people across ages. Alongside a J-beta primer mix, a sample-barcoded 5' primer served in a second PCR lasting roughly 7 to 11 cycles. TCRdb ran MiXCR on the 5' RACE reads and lists one entry per CDR3 protein. The sample holds some 920,000 distinct CDR3 sequences, roughly 47% seen once. Material for sequencing was blood. The source is a woman aged 55 to 70 in good health.

The chain is built from TRBV11-2 and TRBJ2-5; D is undetermined. V lost 4 bases and J lost 5, with 11 bases in between. Germline values: CDR1 SGHAT, CDR2 FQNNGV. The CDR3 length is 13 residues. The CDR3 loop is CASSSGQLETQYF. The CDR3 DNA follows: TGTGCCAGCAGCTCGGGTCAGCTGGAGACCCAGTACTTC.

The chain links TRBV12-3 or TRBV12-4 to TRBJ2-5; a possible D gene is TRBD2 (6 bases). TRBJ2-7 matches the DNA end more closely, so the J call is doubtful. The CDR3 length is 14 residues. The CDR3 DNA reads as TGTGCCAGCAGCCCTCTATGGGGGGTGGGCGAGCAGTACTTC. This codes for CASSPLWGVGEQYF.

This clonotype has a single count. The chain recombines TRBV6-5 with TRBJ2-7; D unclear. Trimming stripped 2 bases from V and 4 bases from J, with 9 bases between. The CDR3 runs to 13 residues. Germline V gene lookup returns CDR1 MNHEY and CDR2 SVGAGI. The DNA for the CDR3 is TGTGCCAGCAGTTACGCGGCTGAGTACGAGCAGTACTTC. Amino acid sequence: CASSYAAEYEQYF.

The chain carries TRBV14 and TRBJ2-7; D uncertain. The CDR3 loop spans 11 amino acids. V lost 2 bases and J 12 bases, leaving 11 bases between the germline ends. CDR1 SGHDN and CDR2 FVKESK come from the germline V gene. The CDR3 region has the DNA TGTGCCAGCAGCCAAAAGGGTCGAACGTACTTC. Translating gives CASSQKGRTYF.

V and J are TRBV6-2 or TRBV6-3 and TRBJ2-7; 8 nucleotides line up with TRBD2. With V trimmed by 2 bases and J by 5 bases, 14 bases remained unmatched. The CDR3 has 17 amino acids. The V gene's germline CDR1 is MNHEY and CDR2 SVGEGT. CDR3 region: CASSYPIGEREHDEQYF. Here the CDR3 DNA reads TGTGCCAGCAGTTACCCGATCGGTGAGCGGGAGCACGACGAGCAGTACTTC.

In this sample, this clonotype turned up a few times. CDR3 DNA sequence: TGTGCCAGCAGCTTAGTGGCTCTCTCCTACGAGCAGTACTTC. This sequence encodes CASSLVALSYEQYF. V is TRBV7-9 and J is TRBJ2-7, with D hard to call. Germline CDR1 reads SEHNR; CDR2 reads FQNEAQ (reference sequence). Deletions cut 1 base from V and 0 bases from J, with 7 bases between. The CDR3 length is 14 residues.

The V call is TRBV4-3, the J call TRBJ2-3; 9 nucleotides match TRBD2. CDR3 length: 15 residues. J was trimmed by 2 bases and V by 3 bases; bases with no gene match: 3. The germline V gene has CDR1 LGHNA and CDR2 YSLEER. The CDR3 reads CASSHGGRATDTQYF. The CDR3 DNA reads TGCGCCAGCAGCCACGGCGGGAGGGCCACAGATACGCAGTATTTT.

The chain employs TRBV27 and TRBJ2-7, with D hard to call. With 0 bases removed from V and 2 bases from J, the gap between germline ends came to 11 bases. CDR3 length equals 15 residues. The germline CDR1 and CDR2 sequences are MNHEY and SMNVEV (reference sequence). Here the CDR3 DNA reads TGTGCCAGCAGTTTATCTGACCCCCAGGCCTACGAGCAGTACTTC. It is translated as CASSLSDPQAYEQYF.

This clonotype occurred a few times. The chain employs TRBV29-1 and TRBJ2-7; 15 bases map to TRBD2. V was pared by 0 bases and J by 5 bases, with 2 bases of the junction left unmatched. The CDR3 is made up of 15 amino acids. Germline V gene sequence: CDR1 SQVTM, CDR2 ANQGSEA. CDR3 region: CSVEEGTSGRNEQYF. CDR3 in DNA: TGCAGCGTTGAAGAGGGGACTAGCGGGAGGAACGAGCAGTACTTC.

CDR3 sequence: CASSLSPESEETQYF. In DNA form, the CDR3 reads TGTGCCAGCAGCTTAAGTCCGGAATCCGAAGAGACCCAGTACTTC. The chain links TRBV7-8 to TRBJ2-5; no clear D gene. The CDR3 has 15 amino acids. Per the germline V gene, CDR1 is SGHVS and CDR2 is FQNEAQ. The germline V and J ends were trimmed by 2 bases and 3 bases, with 13 bases remaining between them. Together with reference TRBV7-8 and TRBJ2-5, the CDR3 gives the full variable domain: GAGVSQSPRYKVAKRGQDVALRCDPISGHVSLFWYQQALGQGPEFLTYFQNEAQLDKSGLPSDRFFAERPEGSVSTLKIQRTQQEDSAVYLCASSLSPESEETQYFGPGTRLLVL.